This passage covers 18 T cell receptor beta chains from one sample sequenced in a study of blood T cell repertoires in COVID-19. Using immunoSEQ multiplex PCR, the repertoire was profiled, and TCRdb retains in-frame clones only, with some absent. Of almost 500,000 clones detected, roughly nine tenths appear once; the ten largest clones hold roughly 8.5%. What was sequenced was PBMCs or T cells enriched from blood (not recorded which). Receptors originate from a woman aged 55-75 years who had recovered from COVID-19.

This chain links TRBV7-2 with TRBJ2-2; 9 bases are a match to TRBD2. With 5 bases clipped from V and 10 bases from J, the junction kept 23 bases outside the gene matches. CDR3 length: 19 residues. Germline assignment: CDR1 SGHTA and CDR2 FQGNSA. CDR3 nucleotide sequence: TGTGCCAGCAGCCCCACCCCTCTCAGTCCTAGCGGGGCCGTTAAGGAGCTGTTTTTT. Residues: CASSPTPLSPSGAVKELFF.

The V and J genes are TRBV19 and TRBJ1-3, with D tentatively TRBD1 (5 bases). This CDR3 is 16 amino acids long. Germline CDR1 and CDR2: LNHDA and SQIVND (reference sequence). The V end lost 7 bases, the J end lost 2 bases, and 18 bases lay between the germline ends. CDR3 in amino acids: CASNSRPGHAGNTIYF. The CDR3 DNA follows: TGTGCCAGTAACTCGAGGCCAGGGCACGCTGGAAACACCATATATTTT. The full variable domain, rest sourced from reference TRBV19 and TRBJ1-3, is DGGITQSPKYLFRKEGQNVTLSCEQNLNHDAMYWYRQDPGQGLRLIYYSQIVNDFQKGDIAEGYSVSREKKESFPLTVTSAQKNPTAFYLCASNSRPGHAGNTIYFGEGSWLTVV.

The rearrangement links TRBV5-1 to TRBJ1-4, with D possibly matching TRBD1 (5 bases). Trimming removed 5 bases at V and 6 bases at J, with 14 bases between. The V gene's germline CDR1 is SGHRS and CDR2 YFSETQ. The CDR3 sequence is 14 residues long. The CDR3 region is CASRPSQGDEKLFF. The CDR3 DNA reads TGCGCCAGCAGACCCTCCCAGGGTGATGAAAAACTGTTTTTT.

This clone was found a few times. The sample holds other DNA sequences that translate to the same CDR3. The chain recombines TRBV18 with TRBJ1-1; D may be TRBD1 (6 bases). The V gene's germline CDR1 is KGHSH and CDR2 LQKENI. Trimming took 3 bases from V and 1 from J, leaving 6 bases between them. CDR3 length: 13 residues. The CDR3 coding sequence is TGTGCCAGCTCACCGGGACAGAACACTGAAGCTTTCTTT. Encoded protein: CASSPGQNTEAFF.

V and J are TRBV2 and TRBJ2-1, with TRBD1 matching over 12 bases. This CDR3 has 17 amino acids. V dropped 4 bases and J dropped 4; count of bases not matched to a gene: 8. Germline CDR1 reads SNHLY; CDR2 reads FYNNEI. The CDR3 loop reads CASSGGTGGAGYNEQFF. The DNA of the CDR3 is TGTGCCAGCAGTGGGGGGACAGGGGGCGCCGGGTACAATGAGCAGTTCTTC. The variable domain in full, completed from reference TRBV2 and TRBJ2-1, reads EPEVTQTPSHQVTQMGQEVILRCVPISNHLYFYWYRQILGQKVEFLVSFYNNEISEKSEIFDDQFSVERPDGSNFTLKIRSTKLEDSAMYFCASSGGTGGAGYNEQFFGPGTRLTVL.

The rearrangement links TRBV3-1 (or the pseudogene TRBV3-2) to TRBJ2-7; no firm D call. Germline V gene data show CDR1 as LGHDT and CDR2 as YNNKEL (reference sequence). V was trimmed by 5 bases and J by 9 bases, leaving 11 bases between them. This CDR3 region has 11 residues. The CDR3 DNA reads as TGTGCCAGCAGCGACTCTTCGGCGCAGTACTTC. It translates to CASSDSSAQYF.

DNA for the CDR3: TGTGCCAGCAGTGAAAACCTTAGCGGGCCCCTGGGGGCAGATACGCAGTATTTT. Encoded protein: CASSENLSGPLGADTQYF. The rearrangement links TRBV2 to TRBJ2-3, with 7 bases fitting TRBD2. J gave up 4 bases and V 2 bases, and 15 bases lay outside the gene matches. Germline V gene lookup returns CDR1 SNHLY and CDR2 FYNNEI. This CDR3 region has 18 residues. The full variable domain, with the rest looked up from reference TRBV2 and TRBJ2-3, is EPEVTQTPSHQVTQMGQEVILRCVPISNHLYFYWYRQILGQKVEFLVSFYNNEISEKSEIFDDQFSVERPDGSNFTLKIRSTKLEDSAMYFCASSENLSGPLGADTQYFGPGTRLTVL.

The CDR3 DNA reads TGTGCCAGCAGCTTATTCCCAGTTACAGGCTCTGGAAACACCATATATTTT. Translating it yields CASSLFPVTGSGNTIYF. The chain has TRBV7-9 and TRBJ1-3, with a weak D call TRBD1 (5 bases). The CDR3 is 17 residues long. Germline-derived CDR1 and CDR2 are SEHNR and FQNEAQ (reference sequence). Trimming took 2 bases from V and 0 from J, leaving 14 bases between them.

The V gene is TRBV14, the J gene TRBJ1-3, with TRBD1 as a possible D gene (5 bases). Germline loops: CDR1 SGHDN, CDR2 FVKESK. Trimming left V 1 base short and J 4 bases short, with 11 bases between. The CDR3 length is 15 residues. The CDR3 region is CASSQVRGGGNTIYF. The CDR3 DNA reads as TGTGCCAGCAGCCAAGTAAGGGGAGGCGGAAACACCATATATTTT.

The V gene is TRBV5-1, the J gene TRBJ2-2, with D hard to call. This CDR3 is built from 13 residues. Germline-derived CDR1 and CDR2 are SGHRS and YFSETQ. V lost 5 bases, J lost 4 bases, and 9 bases lay in between. CDR3: CASSQVPTGELFF. In DNA, the CDR3 is TGCGCCAGCAGTCAGGTCCCCACCGGGGAGCTGTTTTTT. Using reference TRBV5-1 and TRBJ2-2 for the parts outside the CDR3, the full variable domain is KAGVTQTPRYLIKTRGQQVTLSCSPISGHRSVSWYQQTPGQGLQFLFEYFSETQRNKGNFPGRFSGRQFSNSRSEMNVSTLELGDSALYLCASSQVPTGELFFGEGSRLTVL.

V and J are TRBV7-2 and TRBJ2-3; 9 bases are shared with TRBD2. Per germline, CDR1 SGHTA and CDR2 FQGNSA. The length of the CDR3 is 15 residues. V lost 5 bases, J lost 2 bases, and 5 bases stayed unmatched. The CDR3 reads CASSDSGGNTDTQYF. As DNA, the CDR3 is TGTGCCAGCAGCGATAGCGGGGGCAACACAGATACGCAGTATTTT.

This clone occurred once. The rearrangement links TRBV5-6 to TRBJ2-2; 8 nucleotides match TRBD2. The CDR3 contains 19 residues. Unmatched junction bases numbered 21, after V lost 4 bases and J lost 7 bases. The germline CDR1 and CDR2 sequences are SGHDT and YYEEEE. The CDR3 here is CASSPTKRRTSQHGGELFF. CDR3 nucleotide sequence: TGTGCCAGCAGCCCAACAAAGAGACGGACTAGCCAGCATGGCGGGGAGCTGTTTTTT.

The rearrangement links TRBV30 to TRBJ2-1; TRBD2 agrees at 7 bases. The germline CDR1 and CDR2 sequences are GTSNPN and SVGIG (reference sequence). The CDR3 is 10 residues long. V lost 0 bases to trimming and J lost 16 bases; unmatched junction nucleotides: 3. Here the CDR3 reads CAWSVGRVFF. The CDR3 DNA is TGTGCCTGGAGTGTAGGGAGGGTCTTCTTC.

V is TRBV6-5 and J is TRBJ2-3; possible D gene TRBD2, 5 bases. This CDR3 is 14 amino acids long. The V gene's germline CDR1 is MNHEY and CDR2 SVGAGI. Trimming removed 11 bases from V and 2 bases from J, with 17 bases in between. This CDR3 is CAAEGDLPTDTQYF. The CDR3 DNA reads TGTGCCGCCGAGGGAGATCTTCCCACAGATACGCAGTATTTT.

The chain joins TRBV10-3 to TRBJ1-5; TRBD1 is a possible D gene (5 bases). Deletions cut 1 base from V and 0 bases from J, with 7 bases between. The CDR3 consists of 15 residues. Germline V CDR1 and CDR2: ENHRY, SYGVKD. The chain's CDR3 is CAISELGDSNQPQHF. DNA of the CDR3: TGTGCCATCAGTGAGTTAGGGGATAGCAATCAGCCCCAGCATTTT.

This chain uses TRBV28 with TRBJ2-2; a weak D match, TRBD2 (5 bases). The V gene lost 2 bases and the J gene lost 6 bases, with 7 bases spanning the gap. From germline, CDR1 is MDHEN and CDR2 SYDVKM. The CDR3 has 13 residues. The chain's CDR3 is CASSLRESGELFF. In DNA, the CDR3 is TGTGCCAGCAGTTTACGGGAATCCGGGGAGCTGTTTTTT. Variable domain in full (rest from reference TRBV28 and TRBJ2-2): DVKVTQSSRYLVKRTGEKVFLECVQDMDHENMFWYRQDPGLGLRLIYFSYDVKMKEKGDIPEGYSVSREKKERFSLILESASTNQTSMYLCASSLRESGELFFGEGSRLTVL.

This chain uses TRBV4-2 with TRBJ2-1, with TRBD2 matching 12 bases. The CDR3 has 17 amino acids. Germline trimming cut 2 bases from V and 0 bases from J; bases unmatched to any gene: 2. Per germline, CDR1 LGHNA and CDR2 YNFKEQ. CDR3 DNA sequence: TGTGCCAGCAGCCAACCTAGCGGGGGGGCCTCCTACAATGAGCAGTTCTTC. Protein: CASSQPSGGASYNEQFF.

The chain combines TRBV29-1 with TRBJ1-1, with D unresolved. There are 15 residues in the CDR3. The germline V and J ends were trimmed by 8 bases and 1 base, with 20 bases remaining between them. The germline CDR1 and CDR2 sequences are SQVTM and ANQGSEA. For the CDR3, the DNA is TGCAGCCCATACTTCCAGGCTACGGAGAACACTGAAGCTTTCTTT. It is translated as CSPYFQATENTEAFF.